These T cell receptor beta chains were read from a single sample in a study of T cell responses to AZD1222 COVID-19 vaccine. Clones were sequenced by immunoSEQ multiplex PCR, and TCRdb holds only the in-frame ones, with some missing. This repertoire shows tens of thousands of clones, 78% found once; its top ten account for about 4%. The input for sequencing was peripheral blood, taken 28 days after the second AZD1222 dose. The receptors were gathered from an adult who received the AZD1222 COVID-19 vaccine. Each CDR3 is given with its conserved first and last residue. The D gene is left open where the match is weak. The size field is filled for only some rows; it gives once, few, many or a size class.

D gene	clone size	J gene	V gene	CDR3 protein	CDR3 DNA
TRBD1	-	TRBJ1-2	TRBV5-4	CASSSRQGASMGYTF	TGTGCCAGCAGCTCCCGACAGGGGGCTAGTATGGGCTACACCTTC
-	-	TRBJ1-1	TRBV2	CASRDPQGTEAFF	TGTGCCAGCAGGGACCCTCAGGGCACTGAAGCTTTCTTT
-	-	TRBJ2-2	TRBV27	CASRPGSMVNTGELFF	TGTGCCAGCAGGCCGGGATCCATGGTGAACACCGGGGAGCTGTTTTTT
TRBD2	few	TRBJ2-5	TRBV6-5	CASRNSGGQWETQYF	TGTGCCAGCAGGAACAGCGGGGGGCAATGGGAGACCCAGTACTTC
-	once	TRBJ2-1	TRBV6-4	CASSDSLGSANEQFF	TGTGCCAGCAGTGACAGTCTCGGATCCGCCAATGAGCAGTTCTTC
-	-	TRBJ2-7	TRBV19	CASSMSGGPYEQYF	TGTGCCAGTAGTATGTCCGGGGGTCCCTACGAGCAGTACTTC
-	-	TRBJ2-1	TRBV6-5	CASNIWGNEQFF	TGTGCCAGCAATATATGGGGGAATGAGCAGTTCTTC
TRBD1	once	TRBJ2-3	TRBV5-4	CASSPDRGGLDTQYF	TGTGCCAGCAGCCCGGACAGGGGAGGGTTAGATACGCAGTATTTT
-	once	TRBJ1-5	TRBV18	CASSPPDQIWGQPQHF	TGTGCCAGCTCACCACCGGACCAAATCTGGGGTCAGCCCCAGCATTTT
TRBD1	-	TRBJ2-6	TRBV4-3	CASSRGDSSGANVLTF	TGCGCCAGCAGCCGAGGGGACAGCTCTGGGGCCAACGTCCTGACTTTC
-	-	TRBJ1-1	TRBV6-5	CASSSPGGDEAFF	TGTGCCAGCAGTTCCCCGGGGGGCGATGAAGCTTTCTTT
-	-	TRBJ1-1	TRBV19	CASRTDGAAPNTEAFF	TGTGCCAGTAGGACGGACGGAGCCGCTCCGAACACTGAAGCTTTCTTT
TRBD2	-	TRBJ2-1	TRBV13	CASSLGGLDPFF	TGTGCCAGCAGCTTAGGAGGACTAGACCCGTTCTTC
-	-	TRBJ1-3	TRBV9	CASSVDRGRGNTIYF	TGTGCCAGCAGCGTAGATCGGGGGCGAGGAAACACCATATATTTT
-	once	TRBJ1-1	TRBV29-1	CSGGDFEAFF	TGCAGCGGGGGGGACTTTGAAGCTTTCTTT
-	-	TRBJ1-6	TRBV6-5	CASSYSGGENSPLHF	TGTGCCAGCAGTTACTCGGGAGGTGAAAATTCACCCCTCCACTTT
-	-	TRBJ1-5	TRBV5-8	CASRPDPNQPQHF	TGTGCCAGCAGACCCGACCCGAATCAGCCCCAGCATTTT
-	-	TRBJ1-1	TRBV19	CASSTGQLYEAFF	TGTGCCAGTAGTACCGGACAGCTTTATGAAGCTTTCTTT
TRBD1	-	TRBJ2-1	TRBV6-4	CASSERDSSGNEQFF	TGTGCCAGCAGCGAACGGGACAGTTCGGGGAATGAGCAGTTCTTC
TRBD2	few	TRBJ2-3	TRBV7-2	CASSPGGSGSRADTQYF	TGTGCCAGCAGCCCGGGGGGGAGCGGGAGTCGGGCAGATACGCAGTATTTT
-	once	TRBJ1-1	TRBV18	CASSANYFRARTEAFF	TGTGCCAGCTCCGCAAATTATTTCAGGGCTCGTACTGAAGCTTTCTTT
-	-	TRBJ1-3	TRBV7-9	CASSPYTISGNTIYF	TGTGCCAGCAGCCCCTATACCATCTCTGGAAACACCATATATTTT
TRBD1	once	TRBJ2-1	TRBV5-1	CASSPRQGTYNEQFF	TGCGCCAGCAGCCCAAGACAGGGTACGTACAATGAGCAGTTCTTC
TRBD1	-	TRBJ1-3	TRBV27	CASSWTGHSGNTIYF	TGTGCCAGCAGTTGGACAGGGCACTCTGGAAACACCATATATTTT
-	-	TRBJ2-7	TRBV3-1/TRBV3-2	CASSQINEQYF	TGTGCCAGCAGCCAAATTAACGAGCAGTACTTC
-	-	TRBJ2-1	TRBV21-1	CASISVASGRKSKSYNEQFF	TGTGCCAGCATTTCTGTAGCTAGCGGGAGAAAATCGAAGTCCTACAATGAGCAGTTCTTC
-	once	TRBJ1-2	TRBV4-1	CASSPMRGDFNYGYTF	TGCGCCAGCAGCCCGATGCGGGGGGACTTTAACTATGGCTACACCTTC
-	-	TRBJ2-3	TRBV5-1	CASSPGGAGDTQYF	TGCGCCAGCAGCCCTGGCGGGGCCGGGGATACGCAGTATTTT
-	-	TRBJ2-3	TRBV4-3	CASSQDRLRDTQYF	TGCGCCAGCAGCCAAGATCGACTTCGAGATACGCAGTATTTT
TRBD2	-	TRBJ2-1	TRBV6-5	CASSYFGLAGYNEQFF	TGTGCCAGCAGTTACTTCGGACTAGCGGGGTACAATGAGCAGTTCTTC
TRBD2	-	TRBJ2-5	TRBV5-1	CASSSGVLGETQYF	TGCGCCAGCAGCAGCGGGGTATTAGGAGAGACCCAGTACTTC
TRBD1	-	TRBJ2-2	TRBV7-9	CASTRTGANTGELFF	TGTGCCAGCACCCGGACAGGGGCTAACACCGGGGAGCTGTTTTTT
TRBD1	few	TRBJ1-6	TRBV4-3	CASSQDRAGGNSPLHF	TGCGCCAGCAGCCAAGATAGGGCAGGGGGGAATTCACCCCTCCACTTT
TRBD1	-	TRBJ2-3	TRBV7-2	CASSLAPLPGQGKADTQYF	TGTGCCAGCAGCTTAGCGCCTCTTCCTGGACAGGGGAAGGCAGATACGCAGTATTTT
TRBD1	-	TRBJ1-2	TRBV5-1	CASRLGQGAGGYTF	TGCGCCAGCAGGCTTGGACAGGGGGCAGGAGGCTACACCTTC
TRBD1	-	TRBJ2-4	TRBV7-9	CASNLGQHQNIQYF	TGTGCCAGCAACTTGGGACAGCACCAAAACATTCAGTACTTC
-	few	TRBJ1-6	TRBV21-1	CASSGAAPLHF	TGTGCCAGCAGCGGGGCGGCGCCCCTCCACTTT
-	once	TRBJ2-1	TRBV6-5	CASRTLSYEQFF	TGTGCCAGCAGAACTCTTAGCTATGAGCAGTTCTTC
-	medium-sized	TRBJ1-5	TRBV19	CASSIRGAGNQPQHF	TGTGCCAGTAGTATACGTGGGGCTGGCAATCAGCCCCAGCATTTT
-	once	TRBJ2-2	TRBV6-2/TRBV6-3	CASSYSRRTNTGELFF	TGTGCCAGCAGTTACTCGAGAAGGACCAACACCGGGGAGCTGTTTTTT
-	-	TRBJ1-1	TRBV6-5	CASRGRVTEAFF	TGTGCCAGCAGGGGCAGGGTAACTGAAGCTTTCTTT
TRBD1	-	TRBJ2-3	TRBV7-8	CASSQGTGGDTQYF	TGTGCCAGCAGCCAAGGGACAGGGGGAGATACGCAGTATTTT
TRBD2	few	TRBJ2-5	TRBV6-6	CASSYLLAGAQETQYF	TGTGCCAGCAGTTACCTTCTAGCGGGGGCCCAAGAGACCCAGTACTTC
-	few	TRBJ2-3	TRBV7-2	CASKWSNTDTQYF	TGTGCCAGCAAGTGGAGTAACACAGATACGCAGTATTTT
-	-	TRBJ1-4	TRBV25-1	CASNLDPHF	TGTGCCAGCAACCTTGACCCCCATTTT
-	once	TRBJ2-1	TRBV19	CATTDFYNEQFF	TGTGCCACCACGGACTTTTACAATGAGCAGTTCTTC
TRBD2	few	TRBJ2-1	TRBV3-1/TRBV3-2	CASSVGLIRFF	TGTGCCAGCAGCGTGGGACTAATTCGGTTCTTC
-	once	TRBJ1-1	TRBV6-5	CATEQGRNTEAFF	TGTGCCACTGAACAGGGCCGGAACACTGAAGCTTTCTTT
TRBD2	-	TRBJ2-3	TRBV5-8	CASSFWTSGRDTQYF	TGTGCCAGCAGCTTTTGGACTAGCGGGAGGGATACGCAGTATTTT
-	few	TRBJ1-1	TRBV27	CASSFGGGTEAFF	TGTGCCAGCTCATTCGGGGGAGGTACTGAAGCTTTCTTT
TRBD2	-	TRBJ2-1	TRBV4-1	CASSQQAGIYYNEQFF	TGCGCCAGCAGCCAGCAAGCGGGGATCTACTACAATGAGCAGTTCTTC
TRBD2	-	TRBJ2-2	TRBV18	CASSPGLAGTLTGELFF	TGTGCCAGCTCACCGGGCCTAGCGGGAACCCTCACCGGGGAGCTGTTTTTT
-	-	TRBJ2-1	TRBV5-1	CASSQPGSGGNEQFF	TGCGCCAGCAGCCAACCTGGCAGTGGAGGCAATGAGCAGTTCTTC
-	-	TRBJ2-2	TRBV29-1	CSVELKSGELFF	TGCAGCGTTGAATTAAAAAGCGGGGAGCTGTTTTTT
-	-	TRBJ1-1	TRBV28	CASSHIRADRNTEAFF	TGTGCCAGCAGTCACATAAGGGCGGACAGAAACACTGAAGCTTTCTTT